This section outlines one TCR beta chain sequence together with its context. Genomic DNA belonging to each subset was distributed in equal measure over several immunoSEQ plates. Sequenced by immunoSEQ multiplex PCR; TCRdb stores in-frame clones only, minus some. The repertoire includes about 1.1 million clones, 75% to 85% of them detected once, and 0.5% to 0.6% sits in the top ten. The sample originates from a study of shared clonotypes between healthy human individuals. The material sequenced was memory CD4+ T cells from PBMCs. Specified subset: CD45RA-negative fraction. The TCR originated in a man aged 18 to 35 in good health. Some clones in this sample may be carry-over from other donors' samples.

This CDR3 reads CASTGNTIYF. As DNA, the CDR3 is TGTGCCAGCACTGGAAACACCATATATTTT. The J gene is TRBJ1-3, the V gene TRBV6-6, with no clear D. CDR1 is MNHNY, CDR2 SVGAGI, per germline (reference sequence). V lost 7 bases, J lost 2 bases, and 0 bases lay in between. This CDR3 has 10 residues.